The rows below give T cell receptor beta chains drawn from one sample of a study of T cell responses to AZD1222 COVID-19 vaccine. Assay used: immunoSEQ multiplex PCR; TCRdb lists only in-frame clones, some missing. The sample shows approximately 68,000 clones, around 87% of them seen only once. Here the sequenced sample was peripheral blood, taken on day 0 of AZD1222 vaccination. The source of these receptors is an adult in good health. The CDR3 runs from the conserved cysteine through the conserved F or W. A D gene is named only where the DNA matches it firmly. For some rows the clone size is stated as once, few or many, or as a class when expanded; others skip it.

cdr3_nt cdr3_aa clone_size j_call d_call v_call
TGTGCCAGCAGGCGGACTAGCGGGGTGCTCACAGATACGCAGTATTTT CASRRTSGVLTDTQYF NA TRBJ2-3 TRBD2 TRBV2
TGTGCCAGCAGTTATGGTAGTCTTTATGGCTACACCTTC CASSYGSLYGYTF NA TRBJ1-2 NA TRBV28
TGTGCCAGCAGCCCCGGGGGGTCTAATGAAAAACTGTTTTTT CASSPGGSNEKLFF once TRBJ1-4 NA TRBV9
TGTGCCATCAAGGGGACAGGAGGCTCTGGAAACACCATATATTTT CAIKGTGGSGNTIYF NA TRBJ1-3 TRBD1 TRBV10-3
TGCAGTGCTAGTGAGCGGATCCTCACTGAAGCTTTCTTT CSASERILTEAFF NA TRBJ1-1 NA TRBV20-1
TGTGCCAGCAGCGGGAAAAGGCTAAACACGCAGTATTTT CASSGKRLNTQYF NA TRBJ2-3 NA TRBV9
TGCGCCAGCAGCTTGGCCAATTCAGGGGTCACTGAAGCTTTCTTT CASSLANSGVTEAFF NA TRBJ1-1 NA TRBV5-1
TGTGCCAGCAGCCTGGGACAGGGTAATGTCTATAATTCACCCCTCCACTTT CASSLGQGNVYNSPLHF NA TRBJ1-6 TRBD1 TRBV3-1/TRBV3-2
TGTGCCAGCAGCCAGGGGGCCAGCTATACGCAGTATTTT CASSQGASYTQYF NA TRBJ2-3 NA TRBV3-1/TRBV3-2
TGTGCCAGCAGTTACTCGGCCGGCCAACCGAGCGAGCAGTACTTC CASSYSAGQPSEQYF once TRBJ2-7 NA TRBV6-5
TGTGCCAGCAGTTACACAGGGGGGCCGGGGAATGAGCAGTTCTTC CASSYTGGPGNEQFF NA TRBJ2-1 TRBD1 TRBV6-2/TRBV6-3
TGTGCCAGCAGTGAAAGGCAAAGGGGCAGGGTAAGCACAGATACGCAGTATTTT CASSERQRGRVSTDTQYF NA TRBJ2-3 NA TRBV6-1
TGTGCCAGCAGTCTCGAGGGAACTCAGCCCCAGCATTTT CASSLEGTQPQHF NA TRBJ1-5 NA TRBV27
TGTGCCAGCAGTCTCTCGAGGGGTGGGAGAAACACCATATATTTT CASSLSRGGRNTIYF NA TRBJ1-3 NA TRBV28
TGTGCCAGCAGGAGGACACTTAGCTATGGCTACACCTTC CASRRTLSYGYTF NA TRBJ1-2 NA TRBV2
TGTGCCAGCAGCTTGGCCGGGTTGACTTCTGGGGCCAACGTCCTGACTTTC CASSLAGLTSGANVLTF NA TRBJ2-6 NA TRBV5-4
TGTGCCAGTTTAACAGGGTACTATGGCTACACCTTC CASLTGYYGYTF NA TRBJ1-2 NA TRBV28
TGCAGTGCTAGTTCGACAGGGGGTTATAATTCACCCCTCCACTTT CSASSTGGYNSPLHF NA TRBJ1-6 TRBD1 TRBV20-1
TGTGCCAGCAGCTTGACGCCAGGGATCGCCGGGGAGCTGTTTTTT CASSLTPGIAGELFF NA TRBJ2-2 NA TRBV5-8
TGTGCCAGCTACGATGGGAGGAAGGGGACCCAGTACTTC CASYDGRKGTQYF once TRBJ2-5 NA TRBV6-5
TGTGCCAGCAGCTTAGGCGGGGGAGGAAACACCATATATTTT CASSLGGGGNTIYF NA TRBJ1-3 NA TRBV7-8
TGTGCCAGTAGTATCCCCCCCTCCGTGGTCAGAAGGGCGGACACTGAAGCTTTCTTT CASSIPPSVVRRADTEAFF NA TRBJ1-1 NA TRBV19
TGTGCCAGTAGTATAGGGCTGTCCGCCTACGAGCAGTACTTC CASSIGLSAYEQYF NA TRBJ2-7 NA TRBV19
TGTGCCAGCAGTCAAGAGAATAATTCACCCCTCCACTTT CASSQENNSPLHF NA TRBJ1-6 NA TRBV2
TGTGCCAGTAGTATCGAATACCCAGGACTAGCGGGGGGGCGCTACAATGAGCAGTTCTTC CASSIEYPGLAGGRYNEQFF once TRBJ2-1 TRBD2 TRBV19
TGTGCCAGCAGCGTCACAGGGAATCGGGGCAATCAGCCCCAGCATTTT CASSVTGNRGNQPQHF NA TRBJ1-5 NA TRBV7-2